This T cell receptor (beta chain) originates from a study of blood T cell repertoires in COVID-19. Study details: The United States, Italy and Spain were the sources of the acute and convalescent COVID-19 samples.

This CDR3 is built from 15 residues. V lost 3 bases and J lost 7; bases outside the gene matches: 9. Per germline, CDR1 LNHDA and CDR2 SQIVND (reference sequence). TCRdb's table, derived via immunoSEQ multiplex PCR, lists solely in-frame clones and lacks some. The sample shows about 240,000 clones, approximately 83% of them seen only once. This clone showed up just a few times. The chain combines TRBV19 with TRBJ2-1; 7 bases match TRBD2. Source material: peripheral blood. This sequence originates from a young man who had recovered from COVID-19. Written as DNA, the CDR3 is TGTGCCAGTAGTATTCAGAGCGGGGCTGGGAATGAGCAGTTCTTC. Residues: CASSIQSGAGNEQFF.